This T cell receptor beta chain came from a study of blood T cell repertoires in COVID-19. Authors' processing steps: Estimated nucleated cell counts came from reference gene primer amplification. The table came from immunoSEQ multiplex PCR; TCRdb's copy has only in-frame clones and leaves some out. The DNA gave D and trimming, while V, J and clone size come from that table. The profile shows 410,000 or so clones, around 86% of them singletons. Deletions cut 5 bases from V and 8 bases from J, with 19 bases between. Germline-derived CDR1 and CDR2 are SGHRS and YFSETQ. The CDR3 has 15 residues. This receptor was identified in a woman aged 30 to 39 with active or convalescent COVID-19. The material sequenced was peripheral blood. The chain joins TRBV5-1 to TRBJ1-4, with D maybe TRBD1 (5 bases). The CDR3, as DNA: TGCGCCAGCAGAGTTGGGACCCTGGGACTCGAAAAACTGTTTTTT. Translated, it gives CASRVGTLGLEKLFF.